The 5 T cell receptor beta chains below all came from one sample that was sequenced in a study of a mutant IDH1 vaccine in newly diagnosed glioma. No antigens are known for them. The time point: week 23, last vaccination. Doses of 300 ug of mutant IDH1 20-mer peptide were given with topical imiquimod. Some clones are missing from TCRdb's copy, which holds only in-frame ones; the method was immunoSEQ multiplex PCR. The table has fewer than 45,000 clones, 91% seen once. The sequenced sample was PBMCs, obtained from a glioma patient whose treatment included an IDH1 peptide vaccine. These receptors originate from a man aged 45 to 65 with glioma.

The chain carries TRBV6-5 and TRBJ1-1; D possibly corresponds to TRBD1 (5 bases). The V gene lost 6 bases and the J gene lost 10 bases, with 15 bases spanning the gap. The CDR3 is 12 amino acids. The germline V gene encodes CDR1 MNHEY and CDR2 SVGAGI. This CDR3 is CASRRGSGGAFF. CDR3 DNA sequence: TGTGCCAGCAGACGGGGGTCGGGGGGAGCTTTCTTT.

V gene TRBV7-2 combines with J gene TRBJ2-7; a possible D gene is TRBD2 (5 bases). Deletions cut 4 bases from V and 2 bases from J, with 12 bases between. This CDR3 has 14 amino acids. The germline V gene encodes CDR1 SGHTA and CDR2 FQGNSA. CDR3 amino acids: CASSSRELAYEQYF. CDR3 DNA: TGTGCCAGCAGCTCCCGGGAATTGGCCTACGAGCAGTACTTC.

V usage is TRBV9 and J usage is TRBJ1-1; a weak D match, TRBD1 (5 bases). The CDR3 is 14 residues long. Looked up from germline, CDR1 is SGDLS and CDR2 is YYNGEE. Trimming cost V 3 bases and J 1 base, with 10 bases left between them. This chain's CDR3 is CASSAQTENTEAFF. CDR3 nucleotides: TGTGCCAGCAGCGCTCAGACAGAGAACACTGAAGCTTTCTTT. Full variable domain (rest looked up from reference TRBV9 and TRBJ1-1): DSGVTQTPKHLITATGQRVTLRCSPRSGDLSVYWYQQSLDQGLQFLIQYYNGEERAKGNILERFSAQQFPDLHSELNLSSLELGDSALYFCASSAQTENTEAFFGQGTRLTVV.

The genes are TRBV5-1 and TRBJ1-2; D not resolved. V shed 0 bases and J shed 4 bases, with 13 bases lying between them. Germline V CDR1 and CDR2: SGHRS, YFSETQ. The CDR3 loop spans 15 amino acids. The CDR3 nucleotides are TGCGCCAGCAGCTTGGGTCCAGTCAGTCTCTATGGCTACACCTTC. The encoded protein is CASSLGPVSLYGYTF.

The CDR3 here is CAWGRQGSDQPQHF. The CDR3 DNA follows: TGTGCCTGGGGACGACAGGGGAGCGATCAGCCCCAGCATTTT. The chain recombines TRBV30 with TRBJ1-5, with 8 bases fitting TRBD1. Trimming took 5 bases from V and 5 from J; bases not matched to a gene: 8. Germline-derived CDR1 and CDR2 are GTSNPN and SVGIG (reference sequence). The length of the CDR3 is 14 residues. Full variable domain (rest looked up from reference TRBV30 and TRBJ1-5): SQTIHQWPATLVQPVGSPLSLECTVEGTSNPNLYWYRQAAGRGLQLLFYSVGIGQISSEVPQNLSASRPQDRQFILSSKKLLLSDSGFYLCAWGRQGSDQPQHFGDGTRLSIL.